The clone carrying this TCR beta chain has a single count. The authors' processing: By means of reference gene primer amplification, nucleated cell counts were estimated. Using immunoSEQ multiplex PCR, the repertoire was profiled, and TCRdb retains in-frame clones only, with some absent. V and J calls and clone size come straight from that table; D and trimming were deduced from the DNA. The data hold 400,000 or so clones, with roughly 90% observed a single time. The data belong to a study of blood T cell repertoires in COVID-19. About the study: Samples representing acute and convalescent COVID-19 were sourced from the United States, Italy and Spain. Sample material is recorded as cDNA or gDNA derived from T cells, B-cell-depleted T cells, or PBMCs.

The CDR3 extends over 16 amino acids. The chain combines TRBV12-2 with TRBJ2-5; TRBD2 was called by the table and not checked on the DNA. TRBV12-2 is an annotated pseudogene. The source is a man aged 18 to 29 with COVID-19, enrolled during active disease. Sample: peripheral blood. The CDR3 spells CASRPASGAYQETQYF. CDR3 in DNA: TGTGCAAGTCGCCCGGCTAGCGGGGCGTACCAAGAGACCCAGTACTTC.